The 31 T cell receptor beta chains below all came from one sample that was sequenced in a study of human T cells and chemical hapten exposure. Using its own MiXCR run on the RACE reads, TCRdb lists one record per CDR3 protein. This sample has around 260,000 distinct CDR3 sequences, with approximately 8.6% found just once. This sample's time point: pre-sensitization, week 0. Treatment defined: therapeutic diphenylcyclopropenone sensitization with weekly scalp DPC. The sample here was whole blood, taken in connection with sensitization to the hapten diphenylcyclopropenone (DPC). The receptors were sampled from a woman aged 35 to 49 with alopecia areata. Some clones in this sample may be carry-over from other donors' samples.

This clonotype was observed many times. This rearrangement joins TRBV20-1 to TRBJ2-1; TRBD2 matches 12 bases. Germline values: CDR1 DFQATT, CDR2 SNEGSKA (reference sequence). The V and J ends lost 3 bases and 5 bases, in that order; junction bases with no gene match: 5. This CDR3 region has 15 residues. In DNA form, the CDR3 reads TGCAGTGCTAGGGAGACTAGCGGGAGTAACAATGAGCAGTTCTTC. Its protein product is CSARETSGSNNEQFF.

This clonotype has at least ten counts. This rearrangement joins TRBV2 to TRBJ1-6; 8 bases match TRBD1. J gave up 6 bases and V 11 bases, and 6 bases lay outside the gene matches. The V gene's germline CDR1 is SNHLY and CDR2 FYNNEI. The CDR3 covers 13 residues. The CDR3 DNA reads TGTGCCGGGGGACAGGATATTAATTCACCCCTCCACTTT. Its translation is CAGGQDINSPLHF. The entire variable domain, with the rest obtained from reference TRBV2 and TRBJ1-6, is as follows: EPEVTQTPSHQVTQMGQEVILRCVPISNHLYFYWYRQILGQKVEFLVSFYNNEISEKSEIFDDQFSVERPDGSNFTLKIRSTKLEDSAMYFCAGGQDINSPLHFGNGTRLTVT.

The V and J genes are TRBV28 and TRBJ2-1; 9 positions match TRBD2. The V segment lost 7 bases and the J segment 10 bases; nucleotides outside the gene matches: 8. The CDR3 extends over 13 amino acids. Germline assignment: CDR1 MDHEN and CDR2 SYDVKM. CDR3 amino acids: CASTPRSGREQFF. CDR3 DNA sequence: TGTGCCAGCACCCCTCGGAGCGGGAGGGAGCAGTTCTTC.

This clonotype was observed at least ten times. The V call is TRBV7-9, the J call TRBJ1-2; D gene unclear. V gave up 6 bases and J gave up 7 bases, with 18 bases separating them. Germline CDR1 SEHNR, CDR2 FQNEAQ (reference sequence). CDR3 length equals 14 residues. CDR3 in amino acids: CASSSQMGVRGYTF. The CDR3 DNA reads TGTGCCAGCAGTTCCCAGATGGGCGTCCGTGGCTACACCTTC.

This clonotype was seen only a few times. This chain links TRBV29-1 with TRBJ2-1; 7 nucleotides align to TRBD1. CDR1 is SQVTM and CDR2 is ANQGSEA in the germline V gene. The CDR3 has 12 residues. Unmatched junction bases numbered 8, after V lost 8 bases and J lost 7 bases. CDR3 DNA: TGCAGCACGGGACAGATGAATAATGAGCAGTTCTTC. This codes for CSTGQMNNEQFF.

This clonotype was counted between two and nine times. The CDR3 sequence is CASSRVSLDTQYF. The CDR3 bases are TGTGCCAGCAGCCGCGTATCTCTAGATACGCAGTATTTT. The chain employs TRBV5-6 and TRBJ2-3; D remains unclear. The CDR3 runs 13 residues. Trimming cost V 4 bases and J 5 bases, with 11 bases left between them. CDR1 is SGHDT and CDR2 is YYEEEE in the germline V gene. Together with reference TRBV5-6 and TRBJ2-3, the CDR3 gives the full variable domain: DAGVTQSPTHLIKTRGQQVTLRCSPKSGHDTVSWYQQALGQGPQFIFQYYEEEERQRGNFPDRFSGHQFPNYSSELNVNALLLGDSALYLCASSRVSLDTQYFGPGTRLTVL.

This clonotype was seen more than once but under ten times. V is TRBV5-1 and J is TRBJ2-1; no clear D gene. Germline CDR1 is SGHRS and CDR2 is YFSETQ. V was trimmed by 0 bases and J by 6 bases, leaving 7 bases between them. CDR3 length: 13 residues. CDR3 coding DNA: TGCGCCAGCAGCTTGGATCCCCCCAATGAGCAGTTCTTC. It encodes CASSLDPPNEQFF.

To note about this clonotype: A much bigger clone sits one base away, suggesting this may be a read error. The rearrangement joins TRBV24-1 to TRBJ2-3, with D unresolved. The CDR3 loop spans 13 amino acids. Germline V lookup: CDR1 KGHDR, CDR2 SFDVKD. The CDR3: CVTSDPQRDTQYF. The CDR3 DNA reads as TGTGTCACCAGTGATCCTCAGAGGGATACGCAGTATTTT.

V and J are TRBV7-9 and TRBJ1-1; unclear D gene. V was shortened by 0 bases and J by 0 bases, with 5 bases between the two germline ends. The CDR3 runs to 14 residues. Germline CDR1 reads SEHNR; CDR2 reads FQNEAQ (reference sequence). CDR3 sequence: CASSLALLNTEAFF. As DNA, the CDR3 is TGTGCCAGCAGCTTAGCTTTATTGAACACTGAAGCTTTCTTT.

This clonotype was found many times. The chain carries TRBV28 and TRBJ2-4; D may be TRBD1 (6 bases). The CDR3 has 15 residues. Germline-derived CDR1 and CDR2 are MDHEN and SYDVKM. Trimming cost V 6 bases and J 7 bases, with 19 bases left between them. The CDR3 region has the DNA TGTGCCAGCAGCCCCTCAAGGGGGTCGGTTAACATTCAGTACTTC. Residues: CASSPSRGSVNIQYF.

This clonotype turned up a few times. This rearrangement joins TRBV10-3 to TRBJ2-2; 7 nucleotides line up with TRBD1. CDR1 is ENHRY and CDR2 is SYGVKD in the germline V gene. The CDR3 is made up of 13 amino acids. J gave up 7 bases and V 6 bases, and 5 bases lay outside the gene matches. The CDR3 DNA reads TGTGCCATCAGAAGACAGGGAAGCGGGGAGCTGTTTTTT. It yields the protein CAIRRQGSGELFF.

V gene TRBV24-1 combines with J gene TRBJ2-3; TRBD2 matches 12 bases. Germline V gene sequence: CDR1 KGHDR, CDR2 SFDVKD. The V gene end was trimmed by 2 bases and the J gene end by 3 bases; junction bases not matched to a gene: 2. The CDR3 runs to 16 residues. The CDR3 region has the DNA TGTGCCACCAGTGATTGGGGACTAGCGGGTACAGATACGCAGTATTTT. Its protein product is CATSDWGLAGTDTQYF.

The chain is built from TRBV7-2 and TRBJ2-1, with D unclear. The CDR3 has 13 residues. Trimming took 4 bases from V and 7 from J, leaving 11 bases between them. CDR1 and CDR2 from the germline V gene are SGHTA and FQGNSA. CDR3 in DNA: TGTGCCAGCAGCTCCTATAACCTAAATGAGCAGTTCTTC. It translates to CASSSYNLNEQFF.

The chain has TRBV20-1 and TRBJ2-7; D is undetermined. The CDR3 spans 13 residues. The germline V gene encodes CDR1 DFQATT and CDR2 SNEGSKA (reference sequence). V lost 3 bases to trimming and J lost 4 bases, with 13 bases between them. The CDR3 protein is CSASAGKIYEQYF. Written as DNA, the CDR3 is TGCAGTGCTAGCGCCGGAAAGATTTACGAGCAGTACTTC.

Regarding this clonotype: The junction and the germline gene differ at one end; a read error may be behind it. The rearrangement joins TRBV9 to TRBJ2-1; tentatively, D is TRBD1 or TRBD2 (5 bases each). This CDR3 has 15 residues. CDR1 SGDLS and CDR2 YYNGEE come from the germline V gene. The CDR3 region is CASSASGRDQAGTLF. The DNA for the CDR3 is TGTGCCAGCAGCGCCTCAGGTAGAGATCAAGCAGGGACGCTCTTC.

The chain combines TRBV2 with TRBJ2-7; the match to TRBD2 covers 7 bases. Germline CDR1 SNHLY, CDR2 FYNNEI. The junction had 7 bases not matched to a gene; V was cut back by 8 bases and J by 0 bases. The CDR3 is 14 amino acids. The CDR3 protein is CASRWGGSSYEQYF. CDR3 DNA: TGTGCCAGCCGCTGGGGGGGAAGCTCCTACGAGCAGTACTTC.

The CDR3 nucleotides read TGTGCCAGCAGCAGTATTCCCTGGGGCACTGAAGCTTTCTTT. This encodes CASSSIPWGTEAFF. The V call is TRBV7-3, the J call TRBJ1-1, with D unclear. The CDR3 totals 14 residues. With 5 bases removed from V and 4 bases from J, the gap between germline ends came to 14 bases. CDR1 is SGHTA and CDR2 is FQGTGA in the germline V gene.

The chain links TRBV24-1 to TRBJ1-5, with D unclear. V dropped 1 base and J dropped 1 base, with 1 base sitting between them. This CDR3 spans 13 amino acids. CDR1 and CDR2 from the germline V gene are KGHDR and SFDVKD. Here the CDR3 reads CATSDFSNQPQHF. The CDR3 nucleotides read TGTGCCACCAGTGATTTCAGCAATCAGCCCCAGCATTTT.

This clonotype showed up just a few times. CDR3 residues: CAISDVYSGDASYEQYF. CDR3 DNA sequence: TGTGCCATCAGTGATGTTTACTCCGGGGACGCATCCTACGAGCAGTACTTC. The V gene is TRBV10-3, the J gene TRBJ2-7; perhaps D is TRBD1 or TRBD2 (5 bases each). V lost 3 bases and J 1 base, leaving 19 bases between the germline ends. Germline CDR1 is ENHRY and CDR2 is SYGVKD. The CDR3 consists of 17 residues.

This clonotype turned up a few times. The J gene is TRBJ2-7, the V gene TRBV10-3, with D possibly matching TRBD2 (6 bases). Germline loops: CDR1 ENHRY, CDR2 SYGVKD. V lost 4 bases, J lost 1 base, and 11 bases lay in between. The CDR3 sequence is 14 residues long. CDR3 region: CAISGGGVSYEQYF. CDR3 in DNA: TGTGCCATCAGTGGTGGCGGGGTATCCTACGAGCAGTACTTC.

This clonotype showed up just a few times. V usage is TRBV5-6 and J usage is TRBJ2-3, with D maybe TRBD1 (6 bases). Trimming shortened V by 5 bases and J by 4 bases, and 17 bases separated the two germline ends. The CDR3 is made up of 15 amino acids. Germline loops: CDR1 SGHDT, CDR2 YYEEEE. The DNA of the CDR3 is TGTGCCAGCAGGCCGCGCACAGGGAGTCCAGATACGCAGTATTTT. It specifies CASRPRTGSPDTQYF.

This clonotype was seen more than once but under ten times. The J gene is TRBJ1-1, the V gene TRBV4-1, with D unresolved. From germline, CDR1 is MGHRA and CDR2 YSYEKL. V lost 4 bases, J lost 5 bases, and 11 bases lay in between. The CDR3 extends over 13 amino acids. The CDR3: CASSPGVWTEAFF. CDR3 DNA sequence: TGCGCCAGCAGCCCCGGGGTTTGGACTGAAGCTTTCTTT.

Only a few counts were recorded for this clonotype. The chain has TRBV5-4 and TRBJ1-2; TRBD1 is a possible D gene (5 bases). Trimming took off 4 bases at V and 2 bases at J, with 21 bases between the two ends. Germline CDR1 SGHNT, CDR2 YYREEE (reference sequence). The CDR3 is 17 residues long. The CDR3 loop reads CASSPRGGSRANYGYTF. The CDR3 bases are TGTGCCAGCAGCCCCCGGGGGGGAAGCAGGGCGAACTATGGCTACACCTTC.

This clonotype was found a few times. The J gene is TRBJ2-1, the V gene TRBV6-5, with a weak D call TRBD2 (5 bases). The CDR3 runs 16 residues. With 7 bases removed from V and 0 bases from J, the gap between germline ends came to 16 bases. CDR1 and CDR2 from the germline V gene are MNHEY and SVGAGI. As DNA, the CDR3 is TGTGCCAGCATCGCGGGTCCCCCCGGCTCCTACAATGAGCAGTTCTTC. Its translation is CASIAGPPGSYNEQFF.

The V and J genes are TRBV6-2 or TRBV6-3 and TRBJ2-1; D is perhaps TRBD2 (6 bases). The CDR3 extends over 13 amino acids. Germline CDR1 MNHEY, CDR2 SVGEGT. V dropped 5 bases and J dropped 12 bases, with 17 bases sitting between them. This CDR3 reads CASSPLGGTGQFF. DNA for the CDR3: TGTGCCAGCAGTCCCCTTGGCGGGACTGGGCAGTTCTTC.

This clonotype was picked up many times. The chain joins TRBV29-1 to TRBJ2-5; D is perhaps TRBD2 (7 bases). Between the trimmed V and J ends, which lost 1 base and 0 bases, there was a span of 12 bases. The CDR3 contains 15 residues. CDR1 is SQVTM and CDR2 is ANQGSEA in the germline V gene. The CDR3 DNA follows: TGCAGCGTTGAAGGCGGGGGACACCACCAAGAGACCCAGTACTTC. Its protein product is CSVEGGGHHQETQYF.

V is TRBV28 and J is TRBJ2-5, with 9 bases aligning to TRBD1. The CDR3 loop spans 15 amino acids. Germline CDR1 reads MDHEN; CDR2 reads SYDVKM. V shed 1 base and J 4 bases; nucleotides not matched to a gene: 4. The CDR3 here is CASSLLDRGLETQYF. The CDR3 DNA is TGTGCCAGCAGTTTATTGGACAGGGGATTAGAGACCCAGTACTTC.

This clonotype was recorded a few times. The rearrangement uses TRBV7-2 and TRBJ2-1, with 11 bases identical to TRBD2. Losses at the gene ends were 5 bases for V and 10 bases for J; bases not matched to a gene: 10. The CDR3 contains 15 residues. Germline CDR1 reads SGHTA; CDR2 reads FQGNSA. CDR3 sequence: CASSEGLAGRTEQFF. The CDR3 nucleotides are TGTGCCAGCAGCGAAGGACTAGCGGGCCGTACCGAGCAGTTCTTC.

The chain employs TRBV12-3 or TRBV12-4 and TRBJ2-6; a possible D gene is TRBD1 (5 bases). CDR3 length: 16 amino acids. Trimming removed 7 bases at V and 1 base at J, with 14 bases between. CDR3: CASTRRGGSGANVLTF. For the CDR3, the DNA is TGTGCCAGCACCCGAAGGGGTGGTTCTGGGGCCAACGTCCTGACTTTC.

The table lists this clonotype with many counts. The chain couples TRBV28 to TRBJ1-1; no firm D call. Trimming shortened V by 5 bases and J by 0 bases, and 13 bases separated the two germline ends. The CDR3 covers 15 residues. Germline V gene data show CDR1 as MDHEN and CDR2 as SYDVKM. CDR3 bases: TGTGCCAGCAGTCCCCCGGAAGGGATGAACACTGAAGCTTTCTTT. Translating it yields CASSPPEGMNTEAFF.

This clonotype was recorded a few times. The rearrangement links TRBV11-3 to TRBJ2-2, with TRBD1 as a possible D gene (5 bases). V lost 2 bases and J 4 bases, leaving 11 bases between the germline ends. In germline, CDR1 is SGHNT, CDR2 YENEEA. The CDR3 runs to 15 residues. The CDR3: CASSLQGSTTGELFF. Written as DNA, the CDR3 is TGTGCCAGCAGCTTACAGGGATCGACCACCGGGGAGCTGTTTTTT.